This TCR beta chain stems from a study of blood T cell repertoires in COVID-19. Study details: The analysed material was cDNA or gDNA that came from T cells, B-cell-depleted T cells, or PBMCs.

Cohorts were based on clinical histories the participants reported. Symptom resolution, clearance, or two negative PCRs marked the recovered donors of Cohort 3. The table came from immunoSEQ multiplex PCR; TCRdb's copy has only in-frame clones and leaves some out. The sample has around 430,000 clones; 85% to 90% are singletons. The CDR3 is made up of 14 amino acids. CDR1 and CDR2 (germline): SGHDT, YYEEEE. Deletions cut 0 bases from V and 5 bases from J, with 8 bases between. Sequencing was done on a sample of PBMCs or T cells enriched from blood (not recorded which). The chain links TRBV5-6 to TRBJ2-2, with D perhaps matching TRBD1 (5 bases). This clonotype originated in a woman aged 50 to 65 who had recovered from COVID-19. The DNA for the CDR3 is TGTGCCAGCAGCTTGGACCAGGGAACCGGGGAGCTGTTTTTT. Its translation is CASSLDQGTGELFF.